This TCR beta chain was sequenced in a study of blood T cell repertoires in COVID-19. Study context: COVID-19 samples, acute and convalescent, were from the United States, Italy and Spain. PBMCs, B-cell-depleted T cells, or T cells provided the cDNA or gDNA that made up the material.

This CDR3 has 13 residues. Trimming cost V 9 bases and J 2 bases, with 10 bases left between them. CDR1 is MNHEY, CDR2 SVGAGI, per germline. Repertoires were generated with immunoSEQ multiplex PCR, while TCRdb's copy carries only in-frame clones and drops some. The data show 200,000 to 250,000 clones, about 86% seen once. J is TRBJ1-4 and V is TRBV6-5; D perhaps matches TRBD1 (6 bases). The sample was PBMCs or T cells enriched from blood (not recorded which). This TCR came from a woman between 50 and 59 years old in a cohort exposed to, infected with or recovered from COVID-19 (not recorded which). CDR3 residues: CARGGGTNEKLFF. Here the CDR3 DNA reads TGTGCCAGGGGAGGGGGGACTAATGAAAAACTGTTTTTT.